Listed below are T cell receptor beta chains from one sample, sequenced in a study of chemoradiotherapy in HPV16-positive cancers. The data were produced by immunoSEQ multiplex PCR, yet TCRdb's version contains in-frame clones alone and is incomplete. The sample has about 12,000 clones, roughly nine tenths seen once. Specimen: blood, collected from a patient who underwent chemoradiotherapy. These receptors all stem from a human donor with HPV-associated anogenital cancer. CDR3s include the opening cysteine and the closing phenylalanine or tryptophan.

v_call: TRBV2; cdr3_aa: CASSEGSGQGNQPQHF
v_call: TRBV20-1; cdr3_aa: CSATNEGYTF
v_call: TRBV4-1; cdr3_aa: CASSPRGEGLVKLFF
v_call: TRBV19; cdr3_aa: CASIDPGVTDTQYF
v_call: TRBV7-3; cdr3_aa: CASARASRYHEQFF
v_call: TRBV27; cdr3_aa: CASNRDPFSSPLHF
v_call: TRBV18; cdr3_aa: CASSYRGGYTF
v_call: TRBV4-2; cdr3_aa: CASSQGPTGGGSTDTQYF
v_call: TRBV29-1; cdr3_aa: CSVEGAPGQNYGYTF
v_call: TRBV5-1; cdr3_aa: CASKSQTSGNTIYF
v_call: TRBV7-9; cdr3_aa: CASSFLLGTEAFF
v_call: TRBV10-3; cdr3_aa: CAISKTSGNTGELFF
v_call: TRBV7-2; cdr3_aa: CASSFDRGNTEAFF
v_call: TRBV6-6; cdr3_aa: CASMNTGGTEAFF
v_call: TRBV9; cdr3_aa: CASSPDPGQGAQDYTF
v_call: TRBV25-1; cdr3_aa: CASSEYGGLYNEQFF
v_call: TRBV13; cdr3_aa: CASGDRPGETQYF
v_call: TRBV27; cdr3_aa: CASSFLPTGESNQPQHF
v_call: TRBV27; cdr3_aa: CASSLRTGVYEQYF
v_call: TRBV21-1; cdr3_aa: CASSKPGRVGYEQYF
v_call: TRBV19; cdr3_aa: CASSIWGSSYEQYF
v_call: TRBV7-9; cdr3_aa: CASSPSGSQETQYF
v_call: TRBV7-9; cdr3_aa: CASSRAQDYTF
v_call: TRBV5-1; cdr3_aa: CASSLTGGEGYTF
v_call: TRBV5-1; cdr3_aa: CASSLAEDRYEQYF
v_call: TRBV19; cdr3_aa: CASTDRYEQYF
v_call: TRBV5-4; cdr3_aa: CASSLASGGGNEQFF
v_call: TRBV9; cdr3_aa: CASSPGGYGGDTQYF